This TCR beta chain derives from a study of blood T cell repertoires in COVID-19. Some clones are missing from TCRdb's copy, which holds only in-frame ones; the method was immunoSEQ multiplex PCR. The sample includes approximately 100,000 clones, more than 90% seen only once; the top ten take 4.5% to 6%. This CDR3 is 15 amino acids long. Germline V gene sequence: CDR1 LNHDA, CDR2 SQIVND (reference sequence). V was cut by 2 bases and J by 3 bases, with 14 bases left in between. J is TRBJ2-7 and V is TRBV19; possible D gene TRBD1, 5 bases. Sequencing was performed on peripheral blood. This TCR came from a man between 65 and 80 years old with acute or convalescent COVID-19. The CDR3 is CASSIIQGSGYEQYF. The DNA for the CDR3 is TGTGCCAGTAGTATAATCCAGGGCTCAGGCTACGAGCAGTACTTC.